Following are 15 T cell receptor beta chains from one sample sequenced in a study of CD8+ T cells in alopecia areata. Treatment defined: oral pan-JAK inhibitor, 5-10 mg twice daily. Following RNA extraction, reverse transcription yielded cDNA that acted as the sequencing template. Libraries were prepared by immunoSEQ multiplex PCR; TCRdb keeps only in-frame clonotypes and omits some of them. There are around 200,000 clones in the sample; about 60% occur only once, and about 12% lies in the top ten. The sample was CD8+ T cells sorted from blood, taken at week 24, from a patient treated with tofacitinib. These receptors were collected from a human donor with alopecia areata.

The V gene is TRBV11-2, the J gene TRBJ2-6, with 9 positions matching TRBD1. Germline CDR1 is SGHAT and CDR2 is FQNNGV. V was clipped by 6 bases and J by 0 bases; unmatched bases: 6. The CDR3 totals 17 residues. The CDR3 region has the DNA TGTGCCAGCAGAGGCCGGGACAGGGACTCTGGGGCCAACGTCCTGACTTTC. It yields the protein CASRGRDRDSGANVLTF.

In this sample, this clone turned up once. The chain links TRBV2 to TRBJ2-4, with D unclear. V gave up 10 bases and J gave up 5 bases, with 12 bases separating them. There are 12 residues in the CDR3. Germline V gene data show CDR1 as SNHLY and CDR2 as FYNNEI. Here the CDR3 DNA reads TGTGCCATCCAATACGGACAAAACATTCAGTACTTC. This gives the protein CAIQYGQNIQYF.

The CDR3, as DNA: TGCGCCAGCAGCTATAGGACAGGGGCCGGGGAGCTGTTTTTT. This gives the protein CASSYRTGAGELFF. The rearrangement links TRBV5-1 to TRBJ2-2; 9 positions match TRBD1. Germline CDR1 SGHRS, CDR2 YFSETQ. The ends lost 3 bases at V and 6 bases at J; junction bases unmatched: 3. This CDR3 region has 14 residues.

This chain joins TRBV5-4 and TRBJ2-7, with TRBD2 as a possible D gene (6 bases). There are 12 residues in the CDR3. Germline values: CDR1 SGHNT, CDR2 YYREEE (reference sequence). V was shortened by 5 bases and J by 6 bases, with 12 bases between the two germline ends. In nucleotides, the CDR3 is TGTGCCAGCAGGGACCGGAGGGGCGAGCAGTACTTC. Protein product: CASRDRRGEQYF.

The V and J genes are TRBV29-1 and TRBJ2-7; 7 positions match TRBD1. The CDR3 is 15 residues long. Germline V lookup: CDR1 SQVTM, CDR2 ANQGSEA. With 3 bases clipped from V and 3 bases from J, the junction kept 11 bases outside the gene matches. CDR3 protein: CSVDLDDRESYEQYF. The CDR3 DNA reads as TGCAGCGTTGATCTCGATGACAGGGAAAGCTACGAGCAGTACTTC.

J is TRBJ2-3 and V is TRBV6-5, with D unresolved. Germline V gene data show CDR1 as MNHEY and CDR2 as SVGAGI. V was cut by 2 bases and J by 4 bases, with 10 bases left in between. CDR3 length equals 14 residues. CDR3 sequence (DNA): TGTGCCAGCAGTTACACCGCGACCCCAGATACGCAGTATTTT. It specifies CASSYTATPDTQYF.

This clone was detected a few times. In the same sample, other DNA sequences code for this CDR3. The CDR3 protein is CSVDLRGDTGELFF. The DNA for the CDR3 is TGCAGCGTTGACCTACGGGGTGACACCGGGGAGCTGTTTTTT. The V call is TRBV29-1, the J call TRBJ2-2, with a weak D call TRBD2 (5 bases). Germline CDR1 and CDR2: SQVTM and ANQGSEA. Trimming took off 3 bases at V and 3 bases at J, with 11 bases between the two ends. The CDR3 covers 14 residues.

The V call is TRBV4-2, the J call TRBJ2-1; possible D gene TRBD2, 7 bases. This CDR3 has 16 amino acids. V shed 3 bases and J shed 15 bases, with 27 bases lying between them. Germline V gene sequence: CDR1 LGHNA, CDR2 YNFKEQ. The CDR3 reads CASSHGGGTWGQGMFF. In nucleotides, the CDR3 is TGTGCCAGCAGCCACGGCGGGGGTACCTGGGGGCAAGGGATGTTCTTC.

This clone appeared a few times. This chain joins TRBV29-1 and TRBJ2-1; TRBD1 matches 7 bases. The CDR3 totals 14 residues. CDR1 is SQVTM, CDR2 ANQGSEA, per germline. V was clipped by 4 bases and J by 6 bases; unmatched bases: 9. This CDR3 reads CSVAPKQGTNEQFF. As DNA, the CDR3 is TGCAGCGTTGCTCCAAAACAGGGGACCAATGAGCAGTTCTTC.

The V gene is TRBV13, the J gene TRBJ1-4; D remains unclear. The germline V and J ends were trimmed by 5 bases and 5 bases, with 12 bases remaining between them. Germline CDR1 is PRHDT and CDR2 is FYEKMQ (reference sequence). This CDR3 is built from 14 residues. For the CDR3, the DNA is TGTGCCAGCAGCCTAAAGGGAGGAAATGAAAAACTGTTTTTT. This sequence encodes CASSLKGGNEKLFF.

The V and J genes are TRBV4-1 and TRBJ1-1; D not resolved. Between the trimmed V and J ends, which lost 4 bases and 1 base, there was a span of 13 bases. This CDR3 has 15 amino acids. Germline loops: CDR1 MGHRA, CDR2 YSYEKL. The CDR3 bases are TGCGCCAGCAGCCTAAAGGAGTCGCGGAACACTGAAGCTTTCTTT. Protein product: CASSLKESRNTEAFF.

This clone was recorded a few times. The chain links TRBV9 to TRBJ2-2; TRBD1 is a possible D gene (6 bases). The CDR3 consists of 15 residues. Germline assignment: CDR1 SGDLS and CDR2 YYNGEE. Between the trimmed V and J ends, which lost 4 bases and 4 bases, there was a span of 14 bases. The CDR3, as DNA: TGTGCCAGCAGCAACCACCAGGGGTCCACCGGGGAGCTGTTTTTT. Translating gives CASSNHQGSTGELFF.

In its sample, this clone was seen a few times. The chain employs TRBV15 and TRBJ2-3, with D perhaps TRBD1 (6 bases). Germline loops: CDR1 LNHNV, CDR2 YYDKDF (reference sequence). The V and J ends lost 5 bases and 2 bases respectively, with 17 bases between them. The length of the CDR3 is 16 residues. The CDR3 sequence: CATSGSLDSFTDTQYF. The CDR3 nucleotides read TGTGCCACCAGCGGAAGCCTGGACAGTTTCACAGATACGCAGTATTTT.

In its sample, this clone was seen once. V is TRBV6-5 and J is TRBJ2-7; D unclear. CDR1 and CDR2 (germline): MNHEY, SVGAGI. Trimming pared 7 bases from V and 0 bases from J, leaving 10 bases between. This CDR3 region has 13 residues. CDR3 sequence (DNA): TGTGCCAGCAACCCCGGGCCCTCCTACGAGCAGTACTTC. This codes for CASNPGPSYEQYF.

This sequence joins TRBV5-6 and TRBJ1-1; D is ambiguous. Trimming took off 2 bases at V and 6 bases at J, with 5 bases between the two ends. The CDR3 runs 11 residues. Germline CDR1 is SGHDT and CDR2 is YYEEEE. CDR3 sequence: CASSFGAEAFF. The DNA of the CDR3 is TGTGCCAGCAGCTTCGGCGCTGAAGCTTTCTTT.